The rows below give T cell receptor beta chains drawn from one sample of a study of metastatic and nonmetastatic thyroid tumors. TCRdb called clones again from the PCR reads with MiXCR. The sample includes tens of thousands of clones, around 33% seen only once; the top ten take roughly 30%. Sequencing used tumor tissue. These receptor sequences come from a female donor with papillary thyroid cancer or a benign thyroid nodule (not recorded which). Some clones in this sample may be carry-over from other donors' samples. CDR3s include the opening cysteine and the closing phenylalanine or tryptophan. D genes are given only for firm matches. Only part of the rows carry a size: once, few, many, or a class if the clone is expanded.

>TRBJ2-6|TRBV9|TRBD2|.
CASSVASGGTSSGANVLTF
TGTGCCAGCAGCGTCGCTAGCGGGGGGACCTCCTCTGGGGCCAACGTCCTGACTTTC
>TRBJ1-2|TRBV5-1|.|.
CASSLATWGTDYGYTF
TGCGCCAGCAGCTTGGCGACATGGGGTACCGACTATGGCTACACCTTC
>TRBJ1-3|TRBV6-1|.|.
CASRQGFSGNTIYF
TGTGCCAGCAGACAGGGATTCTCTGGAAACACCATATATTTT
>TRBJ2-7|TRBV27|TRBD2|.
CASSFGTSGAYEQYF
TGTGCCAGCAGTTTTGGGACTAGCGGGGCCTACGAGCAGTACTTC
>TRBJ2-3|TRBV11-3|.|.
CASSSVLGADTQYF
TGTGCCAGCAGCTCGGTCCTAGGGGCAGATACGCAGTATTTT
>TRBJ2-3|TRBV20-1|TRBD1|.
CSADTGVGTDTQYF
TGCAGTGCCGACACAGGGGTGGGCACAGATACGCAGTATTTT
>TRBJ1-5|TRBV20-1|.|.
CSARTPFRREQPQHF
TGCAGTGCCCGGACCCCTTTCCGGAGGGAACAGCCCCAGCATTTT
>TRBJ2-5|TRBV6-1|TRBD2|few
CASSPGLAGETQYF
TGTGCCAGCAGTCCCGGACTAGCGGGAGAGACCCAGTACTTC
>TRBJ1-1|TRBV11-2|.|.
CASSSFTEAFF
TGTGCCAGCAGTAGTTTTACTGAAGCTTTCTTT
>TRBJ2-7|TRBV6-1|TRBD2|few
CASSSGRAYEQYF
TGTGCCAGCAGTAGCGGGAGGGCTTACGAGCAGTACTTC
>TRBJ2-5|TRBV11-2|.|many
CASSSEWREETQYF
TGTGCCAGCAGCTCAGAATGGAGAGAAGAGACCCAGTACTTC
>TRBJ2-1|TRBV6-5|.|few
CASSYRGDYNEQFF
TGTGCCAGCAGTTATAGGGGGGACTACAATGAGCAGTTCTTC
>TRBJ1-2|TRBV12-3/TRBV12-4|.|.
CASSPTAFYGYTF
TGTGCCAGCAGTCCTACGGCCTTCTATGGCTACACCTTC
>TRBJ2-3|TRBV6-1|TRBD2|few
CASSAWTSGSSTDTQYF
TGTGCCAGCAGTGCCTGGACTAGCGGATCTAGCACAGATACGCAGTATTTT
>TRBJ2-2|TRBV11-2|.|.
CASSSEGRENTGELFF
TGTGCCAGCAGCTCTGAGGGCAGGGAGAACACCGGGGAGCTGTTTTTT
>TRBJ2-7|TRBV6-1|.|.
CASSGAGSSYEQYF
TGTGCCAGCAGTGGCGCGGGATCCTCCTACGAGCAGTACTTC
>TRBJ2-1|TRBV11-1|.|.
CASSFLRGQRFRDEQFF
TGTGCCAGCAGCTTCCTCAGGGGTCAGCGGTTTAGGGATGAGCAGTTCTTC
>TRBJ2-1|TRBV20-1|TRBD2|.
CSATGGNYNEQFF
TGCAGTGCTACGGGGGGGAACTACAATGAGCAGTTCTTC
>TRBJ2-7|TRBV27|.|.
CASSLSGALPGEQYF
TGTGCCAGCAGTTTAAGCGGTGCTCTCCCTGGCGAGCAGTACTTC
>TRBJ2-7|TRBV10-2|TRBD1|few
CASSEPGQGAEEQYF
TGCGCCAGCAGTGAGCCGGGACAGGGGGCGGAGGAGCAGTACTTC
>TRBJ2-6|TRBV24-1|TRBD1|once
CATSDHGTDGIGANVLTF
TGTGCCACCAGTGACCACGGGACAGACGGTATTGGGGCCAACGTCCTGACTTTC
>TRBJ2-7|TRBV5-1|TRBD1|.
CASSLNRGSEQYF
TGCGCCAGCAGCTTAAACAGGGGCTCCGAGCAGTACTTC
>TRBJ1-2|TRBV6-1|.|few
CASSPGTHANYGYTF
TGTGCCAGCAGCCCTGGGACGCACGCTAACTATGGCTACACCTTC
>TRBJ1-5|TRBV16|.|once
CASSQSLGRHSNQPQHF
TGTGCCAGCAGCCAATCTTTAGGACGGCATAGCAATCAGCCCCAGCATTTT
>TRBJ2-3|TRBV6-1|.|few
CASSAPGRIHTDTQYF
TGTGCCAGCAGTGCCCCGGGGCGGATCCACACAGATACGCAGTATTTT
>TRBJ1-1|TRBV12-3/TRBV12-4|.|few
CASSFSPDSEAFF
TGTGCCAGCAGTTTCAGTCCCGACTCTGAAGCTTTCTTT
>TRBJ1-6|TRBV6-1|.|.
CASSMDSSSYNSPLHF
TGTGCCAGCAGCATGGACAGCAGCTCCTATAATTCACCCCTCCACTTT
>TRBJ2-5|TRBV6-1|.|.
CASSRPGVETQYF
TGTGCCAGCAGTCGTCCAGGGGTGGAGACCCAGTACTTC
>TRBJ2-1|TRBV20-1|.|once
CSARGGEGTVGVQFF
TGCAGTGCTAGAGGAGGGGAGGGGACAGTGGGCGTCCAGTTCTTC
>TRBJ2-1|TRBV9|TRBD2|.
CASSVSGTSTDEQFF
TGTGCCAGCAGCGTTTCCGGGACTAGCACGGATGAGCAGTTCTTC
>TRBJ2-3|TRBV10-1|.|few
CASSSGQGRDADTQYF
TGCGCCAGCAGTAGTGGGCAGGGGAGGGATGCAGATACGCAGTATTTT
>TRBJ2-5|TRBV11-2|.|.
CASSPRGGGETQYF
TGTGCCAGCAGCCCGAGGGGGGGCGGGGAGACCCAGTACTTC
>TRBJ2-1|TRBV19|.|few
CATSEGGSYNEQFF
TGTGCCACGTCCGAGGGGGGCTCCTACAATGAGCAGTTCTTC
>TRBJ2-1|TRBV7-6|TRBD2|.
CASSLVPSGGYNEQFF
TGTGCCAGCAGCTTAGTTCCTAGCGGGGGTTACAATGAGCAGTTCTTC
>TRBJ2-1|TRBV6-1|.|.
CASSEAWDTSYNEQFF
TGTGCCAGCAGTGAAGCGTGGGACACATCCTACAATGAGCAGTTCTTC
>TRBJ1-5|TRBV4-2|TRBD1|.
CASSQVDRGNQPQHF
TGTGCCAGCAGCCAAGTTGACAGGGGTAATCAGCCCCAGCATTTT
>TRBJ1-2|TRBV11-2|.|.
CASSLDVGGLNYGYTF
TGTGCCAGCAGCTTAGATGTTGGGGGGTTGAACTATGGCTACACCTTC
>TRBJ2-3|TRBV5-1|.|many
CASSLERTVDTQYF
TGCGCCAGCAGCCTAGAACGGACAGTTGATACGCAGTATTTT
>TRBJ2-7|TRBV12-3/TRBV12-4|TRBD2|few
CASRGSGSGYEQYF
TGTGCCAGCAGGGGTAGCGGGAGCGGGTACGAGCAGTACTTC
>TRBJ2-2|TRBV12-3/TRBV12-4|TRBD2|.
CASSHGTSGNTGELFF
TGTGCCAGCAGCCACGGGACTAGCGGCAACACCGGGGAGCTGTTTTTT
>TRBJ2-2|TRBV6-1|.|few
CASSEGWGTGELFF
TGTGCCAGCAGTGAAGGATGGGGAACCGGGGAGCTGTTTTTT
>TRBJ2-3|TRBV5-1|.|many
CASSSPSVGPADTQYF
TGCGCCAGCAGCTCCCCTAGCGTGGGGCCGGCAGATACGCAGTATTTT
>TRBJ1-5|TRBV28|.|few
CASSFLDINNQPQHF
TGTGCCAGCAGTTTCTTAGATATTAACAATCAGCCCCAGCATTTT
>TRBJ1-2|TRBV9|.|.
CASSVAEFPSYYGYTF
TGTGCCAGCAGCGTAGCAGAGTTTCCCAGCTACTATGGCTACACCTTC
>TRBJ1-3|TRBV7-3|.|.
CASSLGGSGGSTIYF
TGTGCCAGCAGCTTAGGTGGGAGCGGTGGAAGCACCATATATTTT
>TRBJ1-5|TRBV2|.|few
CASSELGRSNQPQHF
TGTGCCAGCAGTGAACTGGGAAGGAGCAATCAGCCCCAGCATTTT
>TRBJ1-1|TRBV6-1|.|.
CASTAEGNTEAFF
TGTGCCAGCACCGCCGAGGGGAATACTGAAGCTTTCTTT